The 24 T cell receptor beta chains below all came from one sample that was sequenced in a study of shared clonotypes between healthy human individuals. Only in-frame clones appear in the TCRdb table, and some are missing; sequencing was by immunoSEQ multiplex PCR. This sample yields 660,000 or so clones, of which 95% to 97% are seen a single time; less than 0.12% belongs to the top ten. Naive-designated CD8 cells lacked CD45RO, were positively enriched for CCR7, and omitted terminally differentiated effector memory CD45RA+ cells. Sample: naive CD8+ T cells sorted from blood. The receptors here all came from a woman in her thirties in good health.

Note on this clone: This CDR3 is also generated by other DNA sequences in the sample. V is TRBV5-6 and J is TRBJ1-1; D is uncertain. Per the germline V gene, CDR1 is SGHDT and CDR2 is YYEEEE. This CDR3 contains 14 residues. The V end lost 2 bases, the J end lost 0 bases, and 8 bases lay between the germline ends. This CDR3 reads CASSFYRLNTEAFF. For the CDR3, the DNA is TGTGCCAGCAGCTTCTACCGCCTGAACACTGAAGCTTTCTTT.

Of note for this clone: This same CDR3 is encoded by further DNA sequences in the sample. The rearrangement links TRBV27 to TRBJ2-2; D unclear. Germline V gene lookup returns CDR1 MNHEY and CDR2 SMNVEV (reference sequence). The CDR3 consists of 13 residues. Between the trimmed V and J ends, which lost 5 bases and 0 bases, there was a span of 4 bases. CDR3 in amino acids: CASSPSNTGELFF. CDR3 in DNA: TGTGCCAGCAGTCCATCGAACACCGGGGAGCTGTTTTTT.

This chain joins TRBV30 and TRBJ2-7, with D tentatively TRBD2 (6 bases). Trimming removed 1 base at V and 4 bases at J, with 11 bases between. The germline V gene encodes CDR1 GTSNPN and CDR2 SVGIG (reference sequence). The CDR3 runs 13 residues. For the CDR3, the DNA is TGTGCCTGGAGTGAGACGGGAGCTTACGAGCAGTACTTC. It codes for CAWSETGAYEQYF.

CDR3 region: CASRQPSGAYNEQFF. CDR3 nucleotides: TGTGCCAGCAGGCAACCTAGCGGGGCTTACAATGAGCAGTTCTTC. The rearrangement uses TRBV7-9 and TRBJ2-1; 9 nucleotides agree with TRBD2. The ends lost 6 bases at V and 4 bases at J; junction bases unmatched: 7. The CDR3 runs 15 residues. The germline gives CDR1 SEHNR, CDR2 FQNEAQ (reference sequence). The full variable domain, with the rest looked up from reference TRBV7-9 and TRBJ2-1, is DTGVSQNPRHKITKRGQNVTFRCDPISEHNRLYWYRQTLGQGPEFLTYFQNEAQLEKSRLLSDRFSAERPKGSFSTLEIQRTEQGDSAMYLCASRQPSGAYNEQFFGPGTRLTVL.

The chain employs TRBV28 and TRBJ1-3; D is unresolved. Germline V CDR1 and CDR2: MDHEN, SYDVKM. Trimming took 3 bases from V and 4 from J, leaving 13 bases between them. The CDR3 has 15 amino acids. CDR3 in DNA: TGTGCCAGCAGTTTCCTACGAGAACAGGGAAACACCATATATTTT. Translation gives CASSFLREQGNTIYF.

V usage is TRBV19 and J usage is TRBJ2-3, with 11 bases identical to TRBD2. There are 16 residues in the CDR3. The V segment lost 5 bases and the J segment 0 bases; nucleotides outside the gene matches: 4. Per germline, CDR1 LNHDA and CDR2 SQIVND (reference sequence). The CDR3 region has the DNA TGTGCCAGTAGTTTTCGGACTAGCGGGAGCACAGATACGCAGTATTTT. This codes for CASSFRTSGSTDTQYF.

V and J are TRBV27 and TRBJ2-7; perhaps TRBD2 as D (5 bases). V lost 4 bases and J lost 3, with 13 bases in between. Germline assignment: CDR1 MNHEY and CDR2 SMNVEV (reference sequence). CDR3 length equals 14 residues. CDR3 DNA: TGTGCCAGCAGTTGGTCAGATGAGGGCTACGAGCAGTACTTC. Translation gives CASSWSDEGYEQYF.

The chain has TRBV7-9 and TRBJ2-7, with D tentatively TRBD2 (6 bases). V was shortened by 5 bases and J by 9 bases, with 17 bases between the two germline ends. This CDR3 is built from 13 residues. In germline, CDR1 is SEHNR, CDR2 FQNEAQ (reference sequence). CDR3 bases: TGTGCCAGCAGCGGACGACCTAGCGAGTTGCAGTACTTC. Its translation is CASSGRPSELQYF.

V is TRBV13 and J is TRBJ1-5, with D possibly TRBD1 on 5 matching bases. V was pared by 1 base and J by 6 bases, with 7 bases between. Germline V gene sequence: CDR1 PRHDT, CDR2 FYEKMQ (reference sequence). This CDR3 is 13 amino acids long. CDR3 sequence: CASSLERGQPQHF. DNA of the CDR3: TGTGCCAGCAGCTTAGAGAGGGGTCAGCCCCAGCATTTT.

CDR3 amino acids: CASRQETGPQATNEKLFF. As DNA, the CDR3 is TGTGCCAGCAGGCAAGAAACGGGGCCTCAGGCAACTAATGAAAAACTGTTTTTT. The chain recombines TRBV28 with TRBJ1-4; a possible D gene is TRBD1 (5 bases). The CDR3 is made up of 18 amino acids. Germline lookup yields CDR1 MDHEN and CDR2 SYDVKM. V lost 6 bases and J lost 0, with 20 bases in between.

The V and J genes are TRBV28 and TRBJ2-1; TRBD2 matches 8 bases. The germline V gene has CDR1 MDHEN and CDR2 SYDVKM. The CDR3 runs 15 residues. V gave up 5 bases and J gave up 2 bases; unmatched junction bases: 5. Here the CDR3 DNA reads TGTGCCAGCAGTCGGGTAGCGGGACCCTACAATGAGCAGTTCTTC. Residues: CASSRVAGPYNEQFF.

The gene calls are TRBV9 and TRBJ2-1; D is unclear. Trimming stripped 2 bases from V and 1 base from J, with 13 bases between. This CDR3 has 16 residues. Germline CDR1 is SGDLS and CDR2 is YYNGEE. The CDR3 nucleotides are TGTGCCAGCAGCGTGTTCACCGAAGCGTCCTACAATGAGCAGTTCTTC. Translation: CASSVFTEASYNEQFF.

The chain has TRBV9 and TRBJ2-1, with TRBD2 identical over 9 bases. The CDR3 runs to 15 residues. Trimming removed 0 bases from V and 8 bases from J; junction bases left unmatched: 6. CDR1 and CDR2 (germline): SGDLS, YYNGEE. The CDR3 protein is CASSVVAGESDEQFF. The CDR3 DNA follows: TGTGCCAGCAGCGTAGTAGCGGGAGAGTCGGATGAGCAGTTCTTC.

The chain carries TRBV28 and TRBJ1-5; 7 bases line up with TRBD1. Germline loops: CDR1 MDHEN, CDR2 SYDVKM. The CDR3 has 14 residues. V lost 5 bases, J lost 1 base, and 2 bases stayed unmatched. As DNA, the CDR3 is TGTGCCAGCAGTCTGGGACAGAGCAATCAGCCCCAGCATTTT. This translates into CASSLGQSNQPQHF.

This clone has only one observation. V usage is TRBV27 and J usage is TRBJ2-1; a possible D gene is TRBD2 (5 bases). The V end was cut by 3 bases, the J end by 6 bases, with 9 bases between. The V gene's germline CDR1 is MNHEY and CDR2 SMNVEV (reference sequence). The CDR3 runs 13 residues. CDR3 DNA: TGTGCCAGCAGTTTTGTTGCGGGCAATGAGCAGTTCTTC. Amino acid sequence: CASSFVAGNEQFF.

The chain links TRBV10-3 to TRBJ1-1; D is possibly TRBD1 (5 bases). From germline, CDR1 is ENHRY and CDR2 SYGVKD. Trimming shortened V by 2 bases and J by 0 bases, and 13 bases separated the two germline ends. This CDR3 is 16 amino acids long. This CDR3 is CAISETLGGVNTEAFF. The CDR3 nucleotides are TGTGCCATCAGTGAGACCCTCGGGGGGGTGAACACTGAAGCTTTCTTT.

The chain couples TRBV5-4 to TRBJ2-1; the match to TRBD2 covers 12 bases. In germline, CDR1 is SGHNT, CDR2 YYREEE (reference sequence). V lost 5 bases and J lost 4; bases outside the gene matches: 1. This CDR3 contains 14 residues. The CDR3 bases are TGTGCCAGCAGACTAGCGGGAGGATACAATGAGCAGTTCTTC. This codes for CASRLAGGYNEQFF. The whole variable domain, remainder taken from reference TRBV5-4 and TRBJ2-1, is ETGVTQSPTHLIKTRGQQVTLRCSSQSGHNTVSWYQQALGQGPQFIFQYYREEENGRGNFPPRFSGLQFPNYSSELNVNALELDDSALYLCASRLAGGYNEQFFGPGTRLTVL.

This rearrangement joins TRBV5-1 to TRBJ2-7; TRBD2 matches at 9 bases. This CDR3 region has 15 residues. V lost 1 base, J lost 6 bases, and 8 bases stayed unmatched. From germline, CDR1 is SGHRS and CDR2 YFSETQ. CDR3 nucleotide sequence: TGCGCCAGCAGCTTGACTGGCGGGAGGGCCCGCGAGCAGTACTTC. Translated: CASSLTGGRAREQYF.

The chain employs TRBV9 and TRBJ2-7; D not certain. The CDR3 has 12 residues. CDR1 is SGDLS and CDR2 is YYNGEE in the germline V gene. Trimming removed 4 bases from V and 3 bases from J, with 8 bases in between. The CDR3 protein is CASSKNHYEQYF. CDR3 bases: TGTGCCAGCAGCAAAAATCACTACGAGCAGTACTTC. Filled out from reference TRBV9 and TRBJ2-7, the complete variable domain reads DSGVTQTPKHLITATGQRVTLRCSPRSGDLSVYWYQQSLDQGLQFLIQYYNGEERAKGNILERFSAQQFPDLHSELNLSSLELGDSALYFCASSKNHYEQYFGPGTRLTVT.

V is TRBV4-1 and J is TRBJ2-5, with D tentatively TRBD2 (6 bases). V was cut by 3 bases and J by 4 bases, with 12 bases left in between. Germline-derived CDR1 and CDR2 are MGHRA and YSYEKL. The CDR3 length is 14 residues. The CDR3 region is CASSHPGGLETQYF. CDR3 in DNA: TGCGCCAGCAGCCACCCTGGGGGGTTAGAGACCCAGTACTTC.

The chain employs TRBV19 and TRBJ1-5, with D maybe TRBD1 (5 bases). Germline lookup yields CDR1 LNHDA and CDR2 SQIVND (reference sequence). V lost 6 bases, J lost 5 bases, and 14 bases lay in between. The CDR3 is 14 residues long. The CDR3 bases are TGTGCCAGTAGCCGGGACTGGAGTTATCAGCCCCAGCATTTT. Amino acid sequence: CASSRDWSYQPQHF.

A note on this clone: Mismatch with germline at one junction end may stem from a read error. The chain links TRBV28 to TRBJ2-7; TRBD2 agrees at 9 bases. The germline CDR1 and CDR2 sequences are MDHEN and SYDVKM. There are 15 residues in the CDR3. CDR3: CASSVVLAGSYEQYF. As DNA, the CDR3 is TGTGCCAGCAGCGTTGTGCTAGCGGGATCCTATGAGCAGTACTTC.

CDR3 sequence reads: CASSHAGWNEQFF. The DNA of the CDR3 is TGCGCCAGCAGCCATGCCGGGTGGAATGAGCAGTTCTTC. The chain employs TRBV5-1 and TRBJ2-1; D not certain. The CDR3 spans 13 residues. Per germline, CDR1 SGHRS and CDR2 YFSETQ. V was cut by 4 bases and J by 7 bases, with 12 bases left in between.

The chain carries TRBV2 and TRBJ2-2; D remains ambiguous. With 3 bases removed from V and 1 base from J, the gap between germline ends came to 3 bases. This CDR3 region has 13 residues. Germline CDR1 reads SNHLY; CDR2 reads FYNNEI. DNA for the CDR3: TGTGCCAGCAGTGATGGGAACACCGGGGAGCTGTTTTTT. Residues: CASSDGNTGELFF.